The clone carrying this T cell receptor beta chain is a singleton in its sample. The data were produced by immunoSEQ multiplex PCR, yet TCRdb's version contains in-frame clones alone and is incomplete. The repertoire holds about 2 million clones, about 95% seen once, with around 1.1% in the top ten. Naive CD8 isolation took CD45RO-negative cells positively selected for CCR7 and excluded terminally differentiated effector memory CD45RA+ cells. The source of the sample is a study of shared clonotypes between healthy human individuals. The CDR3 consists of 15 residues. Unmatched junction bases numbered 5, after V lost 3 bases and J lost 1 base. Germline values: CDR1 SGDLS, CDR2 YYNGEE.

Sequenced: naive CD8+ T cells sorted from blood. The chain links TRBV9 to TRBJ1-1; 8 bases align to TRBD1. This receptor was identified in a man younger than 30 in good health. The CDR3 nucleotides are TGTGCCAGCAGCGGTTCCGGGACAGGGAACACTGAAGCTTTCTTT. Residues: CASSGSGTGNTEAFF.